This section outlines one TCR beta chain sequence together with its context. Its antigen remains unidentified. Trimming removed 0 bases from V and 5 bases from J, with 10 bases in between. Per the germline V gene, CDR1 is LGHNA and CDR2 is YNFKEQ. CDR3 length: 14 amino acids. These data belong to a study of radiation and T cells in renal cell carcinoma. On the study more broadly: Nephrectomy followed 15 Gy stereotactic body radiation by 4 weeks. Whole-study results and caveats: Without pretreatment biopsies, baseline tumor clonotype presence was undetermined. Top tumor clonotypes rose in blood 2 weeks post-radiation, then contracted.

This sample's time point: baseline pretreatment blood. Treatment defined: 15 Gy SBRT to primary tumor, nephrectomy 4 weeks later. The patient's renal cell carcinoma had clear cell pathology. Measured with immunoSEQ multiplex PCR; TCRdb has only the in-frame clones, and not every one. The top ten clones hold roughly 40% of a sample with tens of thousands of clones, approximately 80% of them seen once. The chain joins TRBV4-2 to TRBJ2-5; D gene uncertain. The sequence came from a man in his 60s with renal cell carcinoma. The sample consisted of blood, taken from a patient whose treatment included radiotherapy and nephrectomy. For the CDR3, the DNA is TGTGCCAGCAGCCAAGATTTGGGAATGGAGACCCAGTACTTC. Residues: CASSQDLGMETQYF.